These 19 T cell receptor beta chains were sequenced from one sample in a study of blood T cell repertoires in COVID-19. Sequencing used immunoSEQ multiplex PCR; TCRdb keeps in-frame clones, though not all of them. This table holds about 480,000 clones, 70% to 90% found once. Sequenced input: PBMCs or T cells enriched from blood (not recorded which). The receptor source for this set is a woman aged 40-49 years who had recovered from COVID-19.

The V call is TRBV13, the J call TRBJ2-1, with 8 positions matching TRBD2. Looked up from germline, CDR1 is PRHDT and CDR2 is FYEKMQ (reference sequence). J was trimmed by 2 bases and V by 1 base; bases with no gene match: 1. The CDR3 sequence is 15 residues long. The CDR3 sequence is CASSLVAGPYNEQFF. DNA for the CDR3: TGTGCCAGCAGCTTAGTAGCGGGACCCTACAATGAGCAGTTCTTC.

This clone was found once. The chain uses TRBV4-2 and TRBJ2-5; D may be TRBD2 (6 bases). CDR1 LGHNA and CDR2 YNFKEQ come from the germline V gene. The CDR3 runs 13 residues. The ends were cut back, 4 bases at V and 3 bases at J, with 9 bases in the middle. CDR3 sequence reads: CASSRDLKETQYF. The CDR3, as DNA: TGTGCCAGCAGCCGGGACTTAAAAGAGACCCAGTACTTC.

CDR3: CASSGENYGYTF. Here the CDR3 DNA reads TGCGCCAGCAGTGGTGAGAACTATGGCTACACCTTC. This sequence joins TRBV5-1 and TRBJ1-2; D gene uncertain. In germline, CDR1 is SGHRS, CDR2 YFSETQ. The CDR3 sequence is 12 residues long. V was shortened by 5 bases and J by 2 bases, with 7 bases between the two germline ends.

J is TRBJ1-2 and V is TRBV9; tentatively, D is TRBD1 (6 bases). Germline V gives CDR1 SGDLS, CDR2 YYNGEE. V lost 3 bases and J lost 4, with 19 bases in between. The CDR3 totals 16 residues. The CDR3 DNA follows: TGTGCCAGCAGCGATGCCGCGGACAGAGACTTCTATGGCTACACCTTC. The encoded protein is CASSDAADRDFYGYTF. Complete variable domain (other parts from reference TRBV9 and TRBJ1-2): DSGVTQTPKHLITATGQRVTLRCSPRSGDLSVYWYQQSLDQGLQFLIQYYNGEERAKGNILERFSAQQFPDLHSELNLSSLELGDSALYFCASSDAADRDFYGYTFGSGTRLTVV.

This clone turned up a few times. The CDR3 spells CASSLPTGRSGNTIYF. For the CDR3, the DNA is TGTGCCAGCAGCCTCCCTACAGGACGCTCTGGAAACACCATATATTTT. This rearrangement joins TRBV3-1 (or the pseudogene TRBV3-2) to TRBJ1-3; D is perhaps TRBD1 (5 bases). Trimming stripped 4 bases from V and 0 bases from J, with 13 bases between. Germline values: CDR1 LGHDT, CDR2 YNNKEL (reference sequence). This CDR3 comprises 16 residues.

At least ten counts were recorded for this clone. The gene calls are TRBV11-3 and TRBJ2-5, with 9 bases lining up with TRBD1. The CDR3 length is 17 residues. Per the germline V gene, CDR1 is SGHNT and CDR2 is YENEEA. After removal of 0 bases from V and 5 bases from J, the junction contained 10 bases not matched to a gene. The CDR3 bases are TGTGCCAGCAGCTTAGAACAACAGGGGGCGCCGAAGGAGACCCAGTACTTC. It codes for CASSLEQQGAPKETQYF.

The chain recombines TRBV7-6 with TRBJ1-5, with D hard to call. Germline CDR1 SGHVS, CDR2 FNYEAQ. V was trimmed by 0 bases and J by 5 bases, leaving 11 bases between them. The CDR3 extends over 15 amino acids. CDR3 DNA: TGTGCCAGCAGCTTAGCCTCCGGGTTTTATCAGCCCCAGCATTTT. It codes for CASSLASGFYQPQHF.

The chain employs TRBV7-2 and TRBJ2-7; D perhaps matches TRBD2 (5 bases). CDR1 is SGHTA and CDR2 is FQGNSA in the germline V gene. The length of the CDR3 is 16 residues. Trimming stripped 6 bases from V and 0 bases from J, with 18 bases between. The CDR3 is CASRQAPAASSYEQYF. CDR3 nucleotides: TGTGCCAGCAGACAAGCCCCAGCGGCGAGCTCCTACGAGCAGTACTTC.

V usage is TRBV2 and J usage is TRBJ2-1; D is possibly TRBD2 (6 bases). V gave up 8 bases and J gave up 0 bases, with 8 bases separating them. The germline V gene encodes CDR1 SNHLY and CDR2 FYNNEI. This CDR3 comprises 13 residues. The CDR3 DNA follows: TGTGCCAGCGGGGGAGGCTCCTACAATGAGCAGTTCTTC. This sequence encodes CASGGGSYNEQFF.

This rearrangement joins TRBV29-1 to TRBJ2-2; TRBD2 is a possible D gene (6 bases). The V end lost 1 base, the J end lost 7 bases, and 10 bases lay between the germline ends. Germline V gene lookup returns CDR1 SQVTM and CDR2 ANQGSEA. The CDR3 runs to 13 residues. The CDR3 region is CSVEAMGGGELFF. The CDR3 DNA reads as TGCAGCGTTGAAGCCATGGGGGGCGGGGAGCTGTTTTTT.

The chain couples TRBV30 to TRBJ2-2; 10 bases align to TRBD1. Losses at the gene ends were 0 bases for V and 14 bases for J; bases not matched to a gene: 15. From germline, CDR1 is GTSNPN and CDR2 SVGIG (reference sequence). The CDR3 totals 16 residues. CDR3 in amino acids: CAWSVRAGDRGLTLFF. The CDR3 DNA follows: TGTGCCTGGAGTGTAAGGGCGGGGGACAGGGGATTAACCCTGTTTTTT.

The CDR3 coding sequence is TGTGCCAGCAGGAGGACAGGGGTTTTCAATCAGCCCCAGCATTTT. It specifies CASRRTGVFNQPQHF. The rearrangement links TRBV28 to TRBJ1-5, with TRBD1 matching 9 bases. Germline loops: CDR1 MDHEN, CDR2 SYDVKM. The CDR3 loop spans 15 amino acids. With 6 bases clipped from V and 3 bases from J, the junction kept 6 bases outside the gene matches.

The gene calls are TRBV10-1 and TRBJ1-1; 8 nucleotides agree with TRBD1. Germline V gene lookup returns CDR1 WNHNN and CDR2 SYGVQD (reference sequence). After removal of 4 bases from V and 5 bases from J, the junction contained 6 bases not matched to a gene. There are 14 residues in the CDR3. For the CDR3, the DNA is TGCGCCAGCAGTGCCTTCAGACAGGGGACTGAAGCTTTCTTT. It translates to CASSAFRQGTEAFF.

The chain employs TRBV11-2 and TRBJ2-2; a weak D match, TRBD1 (5 bases). Germline assignment: CDR1 SGHAT and CDR2 FQNNGV. This CDR3 comprises 14 residues. Trimming took off 4 bases at V and 3 bases at J, with 9 bases between the two ends. The CDR3 bases are TGTGCCAGCAGCTCGGACACTTACACCGGGGAGCTGTTTTTT. Encoded protein: CASSSDTYTGELFF.

This chain links TRBV13 with TRBJ2-3; TRBD1 is a possible D gene (5 bases). Germline V gene data show CDR1 as PRHDT and CDR2 as FYEKMQ (reference sequence). Between the trimmed V and J ends, which lost 8 bases and 1 base, there was a span of 22 bases. The CDR3 totals 17 residues. CDR3 nucleotides: TGTGCCAGCGAGGCGAGGACACGGTGGGGCGGCACAGATACGCAGTATTTT. Translating gives CASEARTRWGGTDTQYF.

V usage is TRBV7-2 and J usage is TRBJ2-7; tentatively, D is TRBD1 (5 bases). Germline CDR1 and CDR2: SGHTA and FQGNSA. V was pared by 5 bases and J by 2 bases, with 13 bases between. The CDR3 length is 14 residues. CDR3 coding DNA: TGTGCCAGCAGCCCTAGACAGCTTACCTACGAGCAGTACTTC. It yields the protein CASSPRQLTYEQYF.

The chain employs TRBV18 and TRBJ2-5, with 11 bases fitting TRBD2. V gave up 5 bases and J gave up 1 base; unmatched junction bases: 9. Germline V gives CDR1 KGHSH, CDR2 LQKENI. CDR3 length equals 17 residues. For the CDR3, the DNA is TGTGCCAGCTCAGCGAACGGGACTAGCGGTCGCCAAGAGACCCAGTACTTC. It encodes CASSANGTSGRQETQYF.

V usage is TRBV5-6 and J usage is TRBJ1-2; D is possibly TRBD1 (5 bases). V lost 3 bases, J lost 8 bases, and 20 bases lay in between. The CDR3 spans 15 residues. Germline CDR1 SGHDT, CDR2 YYEEEE. CDR3 DNA sequence: TGTGCCAGCAGCTCGAGACAGAAATTCCTCGAGGGCTACACCTTC. Translated, it gives CASSSRQKFLEGYTF.

This chain uses TRBV12-5 with TRBJ2-1; 11 bases are a match to TRBD2. Germline trimming cut 3 bases from V and 6 bases from J; bases unmatched to any gene: 7. CDR3 size: 16 residues. The V gene's germline CDR1 is LGHNT and CDR2 FRNRAP. DNA for the CDR3: TGTGCTAGTGGTTTAACTAGCGGGAGTTTCGGCAATGAGCAGTTCTTC. Encoded protein: CASGLTSGSFGNEQFF.